This T cell receptor (beta chain) is from a study of shared clonotypes between healthy human individuals. On the study more broadly: Three plates each covered CD4 naive and memory; CD8 naive two, CD8 memory one.

Generated by immunoSEQ multiplex PCR, the TCRdb table keeps only in-frame clones and is missing some. The table includes about 820,000 clones, 92% detected once. The germline CDR1 and CDR2 sequences are SEHNR and FQNEAQ (reference sequence). Trimming pared 4 bases from V and 5 bases from J, leaving 14 bases between. The CDR3 consists of 14 residues. Naive CD8 populations comprised CD45RO-negative cells positively selected for CCR7, excluding terminally differentiated effector memory CD45RA+ cells. The sequence came from a man aged 25-45 years in good health. Material: naive CD8+ T cells sorted from blood. The chain employs TRBV7-9 and TRBJ1-1; D is possibly TRBD1 (5 bases). CDR3 nucleotides: TGTGCCAGCAGCTACGGACTCGGGGGGACTGAAGCTTTCTTT. Amino acid sequence: CASSYGLGGTEAFF.